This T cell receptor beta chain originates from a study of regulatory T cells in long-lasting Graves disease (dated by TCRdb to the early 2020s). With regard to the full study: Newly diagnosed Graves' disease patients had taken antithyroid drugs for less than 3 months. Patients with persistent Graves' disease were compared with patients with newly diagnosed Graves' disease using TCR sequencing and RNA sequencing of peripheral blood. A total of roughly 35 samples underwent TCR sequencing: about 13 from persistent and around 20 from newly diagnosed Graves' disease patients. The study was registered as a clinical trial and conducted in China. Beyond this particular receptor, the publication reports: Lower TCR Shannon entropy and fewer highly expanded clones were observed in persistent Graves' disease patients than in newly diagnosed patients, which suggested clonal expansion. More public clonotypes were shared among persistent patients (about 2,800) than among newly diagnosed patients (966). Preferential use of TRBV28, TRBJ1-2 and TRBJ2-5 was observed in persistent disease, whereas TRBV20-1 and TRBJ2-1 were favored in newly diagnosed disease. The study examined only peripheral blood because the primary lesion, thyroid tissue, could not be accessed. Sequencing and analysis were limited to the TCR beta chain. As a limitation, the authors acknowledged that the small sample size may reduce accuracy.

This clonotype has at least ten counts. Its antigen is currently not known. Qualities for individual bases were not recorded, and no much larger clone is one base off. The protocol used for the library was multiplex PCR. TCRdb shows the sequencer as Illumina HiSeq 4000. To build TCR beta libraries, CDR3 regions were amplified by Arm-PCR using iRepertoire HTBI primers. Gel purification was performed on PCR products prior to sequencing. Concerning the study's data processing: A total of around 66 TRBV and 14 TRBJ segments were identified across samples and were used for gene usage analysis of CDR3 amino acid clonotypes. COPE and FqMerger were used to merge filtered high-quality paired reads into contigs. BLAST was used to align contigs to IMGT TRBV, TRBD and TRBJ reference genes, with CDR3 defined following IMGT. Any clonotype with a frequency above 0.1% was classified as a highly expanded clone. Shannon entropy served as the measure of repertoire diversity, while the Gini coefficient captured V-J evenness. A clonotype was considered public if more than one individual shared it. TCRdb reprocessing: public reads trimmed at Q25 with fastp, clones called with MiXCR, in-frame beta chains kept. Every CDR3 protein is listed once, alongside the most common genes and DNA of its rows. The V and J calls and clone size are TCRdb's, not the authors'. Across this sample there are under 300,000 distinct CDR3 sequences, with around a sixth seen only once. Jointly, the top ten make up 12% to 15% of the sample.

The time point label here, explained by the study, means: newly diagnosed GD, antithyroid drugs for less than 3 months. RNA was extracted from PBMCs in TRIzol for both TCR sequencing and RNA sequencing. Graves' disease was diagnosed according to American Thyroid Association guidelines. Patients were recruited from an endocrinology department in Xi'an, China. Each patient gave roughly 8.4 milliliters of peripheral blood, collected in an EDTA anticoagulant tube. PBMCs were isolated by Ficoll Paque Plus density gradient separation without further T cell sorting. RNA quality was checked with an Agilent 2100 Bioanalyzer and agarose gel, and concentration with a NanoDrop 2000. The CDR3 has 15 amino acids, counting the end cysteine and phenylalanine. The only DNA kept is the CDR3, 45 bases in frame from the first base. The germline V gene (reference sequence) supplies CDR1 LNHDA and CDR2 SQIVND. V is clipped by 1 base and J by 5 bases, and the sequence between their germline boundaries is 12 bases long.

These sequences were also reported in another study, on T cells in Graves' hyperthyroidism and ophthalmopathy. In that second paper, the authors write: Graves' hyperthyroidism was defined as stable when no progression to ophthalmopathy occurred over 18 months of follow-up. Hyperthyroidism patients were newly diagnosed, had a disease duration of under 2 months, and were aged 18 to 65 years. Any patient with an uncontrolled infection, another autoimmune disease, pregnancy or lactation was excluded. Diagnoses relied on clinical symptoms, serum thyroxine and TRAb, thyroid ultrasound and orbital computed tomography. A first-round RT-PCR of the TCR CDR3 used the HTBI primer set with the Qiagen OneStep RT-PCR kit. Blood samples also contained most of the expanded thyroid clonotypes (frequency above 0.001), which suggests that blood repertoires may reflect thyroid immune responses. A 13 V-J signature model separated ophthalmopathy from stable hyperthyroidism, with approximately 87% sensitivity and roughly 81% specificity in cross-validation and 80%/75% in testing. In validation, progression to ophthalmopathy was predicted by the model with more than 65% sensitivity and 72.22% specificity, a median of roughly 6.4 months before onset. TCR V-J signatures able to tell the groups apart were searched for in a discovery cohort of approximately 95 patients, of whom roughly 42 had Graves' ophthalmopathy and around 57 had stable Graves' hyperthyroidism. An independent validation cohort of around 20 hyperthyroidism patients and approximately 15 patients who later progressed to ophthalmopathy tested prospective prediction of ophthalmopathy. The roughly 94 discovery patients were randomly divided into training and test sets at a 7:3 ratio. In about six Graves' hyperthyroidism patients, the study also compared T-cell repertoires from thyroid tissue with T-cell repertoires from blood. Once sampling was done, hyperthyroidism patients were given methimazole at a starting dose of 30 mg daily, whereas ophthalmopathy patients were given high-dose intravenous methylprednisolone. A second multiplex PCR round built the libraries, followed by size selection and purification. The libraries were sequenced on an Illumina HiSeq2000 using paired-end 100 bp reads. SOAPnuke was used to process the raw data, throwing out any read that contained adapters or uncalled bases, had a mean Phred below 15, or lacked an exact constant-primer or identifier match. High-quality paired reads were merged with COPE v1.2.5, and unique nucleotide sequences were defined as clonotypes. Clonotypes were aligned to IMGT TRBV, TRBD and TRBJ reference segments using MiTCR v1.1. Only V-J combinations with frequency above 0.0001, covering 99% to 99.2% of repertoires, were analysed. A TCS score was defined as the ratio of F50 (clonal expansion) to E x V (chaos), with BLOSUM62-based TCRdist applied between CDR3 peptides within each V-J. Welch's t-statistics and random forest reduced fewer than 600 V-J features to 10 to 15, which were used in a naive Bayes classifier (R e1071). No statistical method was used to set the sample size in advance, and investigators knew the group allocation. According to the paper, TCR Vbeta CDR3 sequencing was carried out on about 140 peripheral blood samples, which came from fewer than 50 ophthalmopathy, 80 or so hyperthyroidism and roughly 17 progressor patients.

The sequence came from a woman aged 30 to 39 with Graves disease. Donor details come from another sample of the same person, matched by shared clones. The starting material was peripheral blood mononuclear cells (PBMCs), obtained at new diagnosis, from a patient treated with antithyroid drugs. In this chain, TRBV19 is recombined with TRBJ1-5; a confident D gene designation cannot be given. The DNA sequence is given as TGTGCCAGTAGTATAGGGCGGACTCTCGATCAGCCCCAGCATTTT. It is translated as CASSIGRTLDQPQHF. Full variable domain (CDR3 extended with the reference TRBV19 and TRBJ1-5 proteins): DGGITQSPKYLFRKEGQNVTLSCEQNLNHDAMYWYRQDPGQGLRLIYYSQIVNDFQKGDIAEGYSVSREKKESFPLTVTSAQKNPTAFYLCASSIGRTLDQPQHFGDGTRLSIL.